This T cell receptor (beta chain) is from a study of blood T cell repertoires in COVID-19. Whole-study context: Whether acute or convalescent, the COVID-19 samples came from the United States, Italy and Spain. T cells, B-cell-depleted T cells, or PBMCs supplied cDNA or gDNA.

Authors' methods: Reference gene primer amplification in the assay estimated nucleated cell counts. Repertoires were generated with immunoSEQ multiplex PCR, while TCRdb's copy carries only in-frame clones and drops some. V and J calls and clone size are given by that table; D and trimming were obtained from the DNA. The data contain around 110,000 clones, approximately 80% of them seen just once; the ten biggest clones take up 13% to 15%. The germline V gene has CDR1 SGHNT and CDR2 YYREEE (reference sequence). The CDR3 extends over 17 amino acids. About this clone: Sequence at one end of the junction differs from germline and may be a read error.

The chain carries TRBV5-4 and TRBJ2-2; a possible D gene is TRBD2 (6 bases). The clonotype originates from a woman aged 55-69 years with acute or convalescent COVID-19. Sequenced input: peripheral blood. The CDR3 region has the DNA TGTGCCAGCAGCTACTTCGTAAGGGCGGGGAACGCCGGGGAGCTGTTTTTT. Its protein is CASSYFVRAGNAGELFF.